The 26 T cell receptor beta chains presented below share a single source sample, sequenced in a study of PD-1 blockade in classical Hodgkin lymphoma. Specified time point: cycle 4 day 1 (C4D1), after 6 weeks of nivolumab. No patient escaped relapse after autologous stem cell transplantation, and brentuximab vedotin exposure varied. Profiling relied on immunoSEQ multiplex PCR, and the TCRdb table lists in-frame clones only, not all of them. Of 50,000 or so clones in the sample, around 90% were seen once. The sequencing used peripheral blood mononuclear cells (PBMCs), collected before the fourth cycle of nivolumab. The receptor source for this set is a human donor with classical Hodgkin lymphoma.

This chain joins TRBV9 and TRBJ2-5; D ambiguous. CDR1 and CDR2 from the germline V gene are SGDLS and YYNGEE. This CDR3 region has 14 residues. V lost 0 bases to trimming and J lost 2 bases, with 8 bases between them. CDR3 DNA: TGTGCCAGCAGCGTAGCGTGGCGTCAAGAGACCCAGTACTTC. Residues: CASSVAWRQETQYF.

The chain has TRBV6-5 and TRBJ2-3; weak D call: TRBD1 (6 bases). The CDR3 runs to 14 residues. V dropped 1 base and J dropped 6 bases, with 11 bases sitting between them. The germline V gene encodes CDR1 MNHEY and CDR2 SVGAGI. CDR3 residues: CASSYFQQGDTQYF. CDR3 coding DNA: TGTGCCAGCAGTTACTTCCAACAGGGCGATACGCAGTATTTT.

V gene TRBV10-3 combines with J gene TRBJ2-7; 8 nucleotides match TRBD2. The germline V gene encodes CDR1 ENHRY and CDR2 SYGVKD. After removal of 6 bases from V and 3 bases from J, the junction contained 7 bases not matched to a gene. CDR3 length: 14 residues. CDR3 sequence (DNA): TGTGCCATCAGGACGGGAGCGGGAGTCTACGAGCAGTACTTC. It specifies CAIRTGAGVYEQYF.

V gene TRBV9 combines with J gene TRBJ2-1, with TRBD2 identical over 10 bases. CDR1 SGDLS and CDR2 YYNGEE come from the germline V gene. The CDR3 has 15 residues. Germline trimming cut 3 bases from V and 5 bases from J; bases unmatched to any gene: 5. The CDR3 DNA is TGTGCCAGCAGCGAGAGCGGGAGGGCTCACAATGAGCAGTTCTTC. Translation gives CASSESGRAHNEQFF.

The V gene is TRBV29-1, the J gene TRBJ2-7, with TRBD2 as a possible D gene (6 bases). CDR1 SQVTM and CDR2 ANQGSEA come from the germline V gene. The CDR3 runs 15 residues. Trimming left V 5 bases short and J 3 bases short, with 20 bases between. The CDR3 reads CSVRGMGGTFYEQYF. CDR3 coding DNA: TGCAGCGTTCGTGGCATGGGCGGGACCTTCTACGAGCAGTACTTC.

V usage is TRBV7-8 and J usage is TRBJ2-7; D might be TRBD2 (6 bases). Germline CDR1 is SGHVS and CDR2 is FQNEAQ. The CDR3 consists of 15 residues. Deletions cut 3 bases from V and 0 bases from J, with 12 bases between. CDR3 nucleotides: TGTGCCAGCAGCTTCGGACTACCCAGCTCCTACGAGCAGTACTTC. Its protein is CASSFGLPSSYEQYF.

The CDR3 region has the DNA TGTGCCAGTAGTAAGGGACTAGCGTTGATTAGGGATGAGCAGTTCTTC. Translated: CASSKGLALIRDEQFF. The chain recombines TRBV19 with TRBJ2-1, with TRBD2 matching over 10 bases. From germline, CDR1 is LNHDA and CDR2 SQIVND (reference sequence). Trimming took 4 bases from V and 8 from J; bases not matched to a gene: 11. The CDR3 contains 16 residues.

The CDR3 coding sequence is TGCGCCACCCTAGAAGGTCACAGTAGCGGTCCTGCCTTGGGGGGTTACAATGAGCAGTTCTTC. Amino acids: CATLEGHSSGPALGGYNEQFF. The rearrangement joins TRBV10-2 to TRBJ2-1; tentative D call: TRBD2 (6 bases). In germline, CDR1 is WSHSY, CDR2 SAAADI. The CDR3 totals 21 residues. V dropped 10 bases and J dropped 4 bases, with 38 bases sitting between them.

The V and J genes are TRBV2 and TRBJ2-7; 7 bases fit TRBD1. With V trimmed by 4 bases and J by 5 bases, 8 bases remained unmatched. The germline V gene encodes CDR1 SNHLY and CDR2 FYNNEI. The CDR3 loop spans 14 amino acids. The CDR3 nucleotides read TGTGCCAGCAGTGGGACAGGCTCCAGGCACGAGCAGTACTTC. Its translation: CASSGTGSRHEQYF. The variable domain in full, with the rest retrieved from reference TRBV2 and TRBJ2-7, is EPEVTQTPSHQVTQMGQEVILRCVPISNHLYFYWYRQILGQKVEFLVSFYNNEISEKSEIFDDQFSVERPDGSNFTLKIRSTKLEDSAMYFCASSGTGSRHEQYFGPGTRLTVT.

In its sample, this clone was seen once. The gene calls are TRBV11-2 and TRBJ2-1, with TRBD1 identical over 9 bases. After removal of 4 bases from V and 3 bases from J, the junction contained 7 bases not matched to a gene. The germline V gene has CDR1 SGHAT and CDR2 FQNNGV. This CDR3 region has 16 residues. The DNA of the CDR3 is TGTGCCAGCAGCTCGAACAGGGGGCTAATCTACAATGAGCAGTTCTTC. As protein: CASSSNRGLIYNEQFF. The full variable domain, in which reference TRBV11-2 and TRBJ2-1 provide the parts outside the CDR3, is EAGVAQSPRYKIIEKRQSVAFWCNPISGHATLYWYQQILGQGPKLLIQFQNNGVVDDSQLPKDRFSAERLKGVDSTLKIQPAKLEDSAVYLCASSSNRGLIYNEQFFGPGTRLTVL.

The V gene is TRBV28, the J gene TRBJ2-1, with 7 bases identical to TRBD2. The CDR3 spans 12 residues. Germline CDR1 reads MDHEN; CDR2 reads SYDVKM. V shed 6 bases and J 7 bases; nucleotides not matched to a gene: 3. The CDR3 nucleotides are TGTGCCAGCAGGACTAGCTGGAATGAGCAGTTCTTC. Its translation: CASRTSWNEQFF. Based on the CDR3 plus reference TRBV28 and TRBJ2-1, the full variable domain is DVKVTQSSRYLVKRTGEKVFLECVQDMDHENMFWYRQDPGLGLRLIYFSYDVKMKEKGDIPEGYSVSREKKERFSLILESASTNQTSMYLCASRTSWNEQFFGPGTRLTVL.

V and J are TRBV15 and TRBJ2-7, with 9 bases identical to TRBD2. With V trimmed by 0 bases and J by 0 bases, 9 bases remained unmatched. Germline assignment: CDR1 LNHNV and CDR2 YYDKDF (reference sequence). The CDR3 totals 18 residues. The CDR3 reads CATSRDRGLAFPSYEQYF. The CDR3 DNA is TGTGCCACCAGCAGAGATAGGGGACTAGCCTTTCCCTCCTACGAGCAGTACTTC. The variable domain in full, completed from reference TRBV15 and TRBJ2-7, reads DAMVIQNPRYQVTQFGKPVTLSCSQTLNHNVMYWYQQKSSQAPKLLFHYYDKDFNNEADTPDNFQSRRPNTSFCFLDIRSPGLGDTAMYLCATSRDRGLAFPSYEQYFGPGTRLTVT.

The J gene is TRBJ1-2, the V gene TRBV27; D not resolved. Germline V gives CDR1 MNHEY, CDR2 SMNVEV (reference sequence). The V end lost 3 bases, the J end lost 6 bases, and 8 bases lay between the germline ends. The CDR3 contains 12 residues. CDR3 region: CASSFKGDGYTF. The CDR3 DNA reads as TGTGCCAGCAGTTTTAAAGGTGATGGCTACACCTTC.

The chain joins TRBV9 to TRBJ1-1; possibly TRBD1 for D (5 bases). The ends were cut back, 0 bases at V and 3 bases at J, with 15 bases in the middle. The CDR3 totals 16 residues. Germline V gene data show CDR1 as SGDLS and CDR2 as YYNGEE. CDR3 in DNA: TGTGCCAGCAGCGTAGAAGGGGCCCCAGGGTACACTGAAGCTTTCTTT. Translated, it gives CASSVEGAPGYTEAFF.

The rearrangement joins TRBV5-1 to TRBJ2-5; the D gene is possibly TRBD2 (5 bases). The CDR3 contains 15 residues. Trimming pared 4 bases from V and 2 bases from J, leaving 15 bases between. Germline V CDR1 and CDR2: SGHRS, YFSETQ. CDR3 DNA: TGCGCCAGCAGCCACCCAGCGGCCTTTCAAGAGACCCAGTACTTC. Its protein product is CASSHPAAFQETQYF.

The chain uses TRBV5-1 and TRBJ2-7; TRBD1 agrees at 8 bases. The CDR3 contains 14 residues. V was pared by 3 bases and J by 5 bases, with 7 bases of the junction left unmatched. CDR1 is SGHRS, CDR2 YFSETQ, per germline. CDR3 DNA: TGCGCCAGCAGCTATGGACAGGGCGTTAACGAGCAGTACTTC. This sequence encodes CASSYGQGVNEQYF.

A few counts support this clone. The chain joins TRBV6-1 to TRBJ1-2; TRBD1 matches 8 bases. This CDR3 contains 14 residues. Germline CDR1 MNHNS, CDR2 SASEGT. After removal of 6 bases from V and 0 bases from J, the junction contained 3 bases not matched to a gene. CDR3 sequence reads: CASRDRASNYGYTF. CDR3 DNA: TGTGCCAGCAGGGACAGGGCATCTAACTATGGCTACACCTTC.

The chain carries TRBV28 and TRBJ2-7; 9 bases are shared with TRBD1. Looked up from germline, CDR1 is MDHEN and CDR2 is SYDVKM. V shed 1 base, J shed 1 base, and the junction held 8 bases outside the gene matches. This CDR3 comprises 17 residues. DNA for the CDR3: TGTGCCAGCAGTTTATCTAAGCCGGGACAGGGTTCCTACGAGCAGTACTTC. Amino acids: CASSLSKPGQGSYEQYF.

The V and J genes are TRBV28 and TRBJ2-3; no clear D. Trimming cost V 6 bases and J 2 bases, with 15 bases left between them. CDR1 is MDHEN and CDR2 is SYDVKM in the germline V gene. The CDR3 runs to 15 residues. The CDR3 spells CASSEFVGYTDTQYF. CDR3 coding DNA: TGTGCCAGCAGCGAGTTCGTGGGGTACACAGATACGCAGTATTTT. Looking up the rest from reference TRBV28 and TRBJ2-3 gives the full variable domain: DVKVTQSSRYLVKRTGEKVFLECVQDMDHENMFWYRQDPGLGLRLIYFSYDVKMKEKGDIPEGYSVSREKKERFSLILESASTNQTSMYLCASSEFVGYTDTQYFGPGTRLTVL.

The chain joins TRBV7-9 to TRBJ1-4; D gene unclear. CDR1 is SEHNR, CDR2 FQNEAQ, per germline (reference sequence). The CDR3 is made up of 14 amino acids. V was clipped by 2 bases and J by 8 bases, with 12 bases between them. The CDR3, as DNA: TGTGCCAGCAGCTTATTCGAGGGAGGGGAAAAACTGTTTTTT. Its protein product is CASSLFEGGEKLFF.

This chain connects TRBV5-8 to TRBJ2-7, with D possibly matching TRBD1 (5 bases). Germline loops: CDR1 SGHTS, CDR2 YDEGEE. V was shortened by 3 bases and J by 4 bases, with 14 bases between the two germline ends. This CDR3 has 14 residues. The CDR3 protein is CASSSGVGLYEQYF. CDR3 bases: TGTGCCAGCAGCTCTGGAGTGGGGCTGTACGAGCAGTACTTC. Together with reference TRBV5-8 and TRBJ2-7, the CDR3 gives the full variable domain: EAGVTQSPTHLIKTRGQQATLRCSPISGHTSVYWYQQALGLGLQFLLWYDEGEERNRGNFPPRFSGRQFPNYSSELNVNALELEDSALYLCASSSGVGLYEQYFGPGTRLTVT.

J is TRBJ2-3 and V is TRBV19, with TRBD2 identical over 9 bases. V trimming: 5 bases; J trimming: 2 bases; junction bases outside the gene matches: 14. This CDR3 spans 18 amino acids. Germline V CDR1 and CDR2: LNHDA, SQIVND (reference sequence). For the CDR3, the DNA is TGTGCCAGTAGTCCCCCTAGCGGGACCTGGGAGGACACAGATACGCAGTATTTT. Residues: CASSPPSGTWEDTDTQYF.

The gene calls are TRBV19 and TRBJ2-1; 7 bases agree with TRBD1. CDR1 is LNHDA and CDR2 is SQIVND in the germline V gene (reference sequence). The ends lost 3 bases at V and 3 bases at J; junction bases unmatched: 8. The CDR3 sequence is 16 residues long. The chain's CDR3 is CASSISGTDYYNEQFF. DNA for the CDR3: TGTGCCAGTAGTATCTCCGGGACAGACTACTACAATGAGCAGTTCTTC.

The V call is TRBV9, the J call TRBJ2-2, with a tentative D call TRBD1 (5 bases). The germline V gene has CDR1 SGDLS and CDR2 YYNGEE. Trimming took 5 bases from V and 7 from J, leaving 12 bases between them. The length of the CDR3 is 13 residues. In nucleotides, the CDR3 is TGTGCCAGCAGTGGGGCAGTTGGCGGGGAGCTGTTTTTT. Translated: CASSGAVGGELFF.

As regards this clone: At one end, the junction sequence differs from germline, possibly due to a read error. This chain uses TRBV18 with TRBJ1-3, with D possibly matching TRBD1 (6 bases). Germline lookup yields CDR1 KGHSH and CDR2 LQKENI. The CDR3 is 16 amino acids. The CDR3 sequence: CASSPLSTGSGSTIYF. For the CDR3, the DNA is TGTGCCAGCTCACCATTATCGACAGGCTCTGGAAGCACCATATATTTT. The variable domain in full, completed from reference TRBV18 and TRBJ1-3, reads NAGVMQNPRHLVRRRGQEARLRCSPMKGHSHVYWYRQLPEEGLKFMVYLQKENIIDESGMPKERFSAEFPKEGPSILRIQQVVRGDSAAYFCASSPLSTGSGSTIYFGEGSWLTVV.

The chain carries TRBV27 and TRBJ1-2, with a possible D match to TRBD1 (5 bases). CDR1 and CDR2 from the germline V gene are MNHEY and SMNVEV (reference sequence). The CDR3 has 16 residues. V was pared by 2 bases and J by 2 bases, with 15 bases between. The chain's CDR3 is CASSLVRGSLNYGYTF. Here the CDR3 DNA reads TGTGCCAGCAGTTTAGTCCGGGGCTCGCTCAACTATGGCTACACCTTC.